This T cell receptor (beta chain) stems from a study of blood T cell repertoires in COVID-19. As for the study in general: From the United States, Italy and Spain came samples of acute and convalescent COVID-19. T cells, B-cell-depleted T cells, or PBMCs supplied cDNA or gDNA.

As processed by the authors: Reference gene primers were amplified, and this amplification served to estimate nucleated cell counts. TCRdb keeps only in-frame clones here, not all; method: immunoSEQ multiplex PCR. V, J and clone size reflect that table, while D and trimming were determined from the DNA. The data show approximately 300,000 clones, with around 81% seen just once and around 4.2% held by the top ten. The CDR3 runs 13 residues. The V end lost 2 bases, the J end lost 5 bases, and 7 bases lay between the germline ends. Sequenced sample: peripheral blood. The chain has TRBV12-3 or TRBV12-4 and TRBJ1-5; TRBD1 might be the D (5 bases). This clonotype was obtained from a woman aged 50 to 60 with active or convalescent COVID-19. The CDR3, as DNA: TGTGCCAGCAGTTTATCAGGGCATCAGCCCCAGCATTTT. It codes for CASSLSGHQPQHF.